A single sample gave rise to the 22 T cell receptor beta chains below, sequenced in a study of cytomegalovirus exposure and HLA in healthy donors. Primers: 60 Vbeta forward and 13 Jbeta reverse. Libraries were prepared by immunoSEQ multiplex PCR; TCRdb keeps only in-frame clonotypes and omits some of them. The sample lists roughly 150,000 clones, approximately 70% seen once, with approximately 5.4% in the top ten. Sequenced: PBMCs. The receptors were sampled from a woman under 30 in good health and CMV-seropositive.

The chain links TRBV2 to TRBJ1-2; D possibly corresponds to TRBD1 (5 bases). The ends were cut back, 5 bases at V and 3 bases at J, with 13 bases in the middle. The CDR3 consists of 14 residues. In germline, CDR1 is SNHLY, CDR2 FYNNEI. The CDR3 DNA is TGTGCCAGCAGTTTTACAGGTACTCACTATGGCTACACCTTC. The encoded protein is CASSFTGTHYGYTF.

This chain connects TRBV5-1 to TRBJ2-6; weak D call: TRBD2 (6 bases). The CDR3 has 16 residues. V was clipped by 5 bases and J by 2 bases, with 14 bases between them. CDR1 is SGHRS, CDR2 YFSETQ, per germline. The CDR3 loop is CASSNGTGAGANVLTF. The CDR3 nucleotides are TGCGCCAGCAGTAACGGGACGGGGGCTGGGGCCAACGTCCTGACTTTC.

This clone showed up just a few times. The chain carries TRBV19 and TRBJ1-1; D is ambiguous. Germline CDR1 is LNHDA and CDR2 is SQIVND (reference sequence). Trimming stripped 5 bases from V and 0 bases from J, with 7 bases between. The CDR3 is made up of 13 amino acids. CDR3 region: CASSPTLNTEAFF. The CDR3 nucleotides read TGTGCCAGTAGTCCTACTCTGAACACTGAAGCTTTCTTT.

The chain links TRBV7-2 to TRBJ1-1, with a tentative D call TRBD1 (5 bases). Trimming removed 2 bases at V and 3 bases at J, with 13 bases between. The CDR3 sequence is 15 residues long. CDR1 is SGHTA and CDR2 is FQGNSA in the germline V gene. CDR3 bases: TGTGCCAGCAGCTTATATAAGGGGTTGGACACTGAAGCTTTCTTT. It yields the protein CASSLYKGLDTEAFF.

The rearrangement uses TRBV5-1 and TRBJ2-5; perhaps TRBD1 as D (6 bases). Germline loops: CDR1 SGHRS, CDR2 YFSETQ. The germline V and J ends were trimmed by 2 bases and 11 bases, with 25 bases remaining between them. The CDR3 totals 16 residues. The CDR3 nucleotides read TGCGCCAGCAGCTTAGAACCCGGGACACACATGGAGGAGCAGTACTTC. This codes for CASSLEPGTHMEEQYF. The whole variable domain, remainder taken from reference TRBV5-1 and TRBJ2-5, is KAGVTQTPRYLIKTRGQQVTLSCSPISGHRSVSWYQQTPGQGLQFLFEYFSETQRNKGNFPGRFSGRQFSNSRSEMNVSTLELGDSALYLCASSLEPGTHMEEQYFGPGTRLLVL.

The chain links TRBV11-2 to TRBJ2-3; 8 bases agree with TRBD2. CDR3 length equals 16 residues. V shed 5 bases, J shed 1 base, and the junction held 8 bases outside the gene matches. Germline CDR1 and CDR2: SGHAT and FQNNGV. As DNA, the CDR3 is TGTGCCAGCAGCCTACCGAGGCGGGGGGGCACAGATACGCAGTATTTT. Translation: CASSLPRRGGTDTQYF. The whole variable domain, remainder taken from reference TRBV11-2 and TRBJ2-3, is EAGVAQSPRYKIIEKRQSVAFWCNPISGHATLYWYQQILGQGPKLLIQFQNNGVVDDSQLPKDRFSAERLKGVDSTLKIQPAKLEDSAVYLCASSLPRRGGTDTQYFGPGTRLTVL.

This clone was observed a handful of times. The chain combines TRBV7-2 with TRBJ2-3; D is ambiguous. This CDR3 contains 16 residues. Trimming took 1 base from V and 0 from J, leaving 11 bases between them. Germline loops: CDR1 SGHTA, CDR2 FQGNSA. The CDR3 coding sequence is TGTGCCAGCAGCTTAGTTAGCCCGCCTAGCACAGATACGCAGTATTTT. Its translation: CASSLVSPPSTDTQYF.

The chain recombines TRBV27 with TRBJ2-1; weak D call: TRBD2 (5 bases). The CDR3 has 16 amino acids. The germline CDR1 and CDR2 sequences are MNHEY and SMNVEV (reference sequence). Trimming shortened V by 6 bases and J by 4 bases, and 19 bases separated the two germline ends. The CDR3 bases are TGTGCCAGCAGCCCAAGGACGGGAAACCCTTACAATGAGCAGTTCTTC. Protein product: CASSPRTGNPYNEQFF.

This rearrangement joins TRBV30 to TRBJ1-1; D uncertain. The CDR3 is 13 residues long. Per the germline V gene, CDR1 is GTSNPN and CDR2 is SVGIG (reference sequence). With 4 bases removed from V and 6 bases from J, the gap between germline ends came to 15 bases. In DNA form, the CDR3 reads TGTGCCTGGACGACACCCGGGGTCGCTGAAGCTTTCTTT. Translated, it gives CAWTTPGVAEAFF.

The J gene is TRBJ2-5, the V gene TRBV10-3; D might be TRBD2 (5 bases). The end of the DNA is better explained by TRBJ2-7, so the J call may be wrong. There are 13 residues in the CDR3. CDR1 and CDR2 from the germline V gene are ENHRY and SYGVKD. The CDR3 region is CAIKYGLDYEQYF. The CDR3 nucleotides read TGTGCCATCAAATACGGACTTGACTACGAGCAGTACTTC.

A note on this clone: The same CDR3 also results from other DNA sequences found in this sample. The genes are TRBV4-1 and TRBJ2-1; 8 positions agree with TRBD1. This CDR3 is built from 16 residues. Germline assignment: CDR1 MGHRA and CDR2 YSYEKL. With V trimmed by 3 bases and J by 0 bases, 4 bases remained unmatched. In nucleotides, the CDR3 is TGCGCCAGCAGCCATTTAGACAGGGGCTCCTACAATGAGCAGTTCTTC. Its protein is CASSHLDRGSYNEQFF.

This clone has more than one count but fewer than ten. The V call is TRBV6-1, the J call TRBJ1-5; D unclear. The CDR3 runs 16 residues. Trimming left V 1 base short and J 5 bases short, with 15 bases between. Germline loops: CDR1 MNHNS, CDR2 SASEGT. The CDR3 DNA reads TGTGCCAGCAGTGAAGGCCAGGTCGACGCGTATCAGCCCCAGCATTTT. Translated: CASSEGQVDAYQPQHF.

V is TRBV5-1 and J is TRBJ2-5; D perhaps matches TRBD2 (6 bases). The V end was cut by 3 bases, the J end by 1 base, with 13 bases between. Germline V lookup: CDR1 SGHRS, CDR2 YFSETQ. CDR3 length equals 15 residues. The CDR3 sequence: CASSSLGGFQETQYF. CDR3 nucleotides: TGCGCCAGCAGCTCCCTGGGAGGATTCCAAGAGACCCAGTACTTC.

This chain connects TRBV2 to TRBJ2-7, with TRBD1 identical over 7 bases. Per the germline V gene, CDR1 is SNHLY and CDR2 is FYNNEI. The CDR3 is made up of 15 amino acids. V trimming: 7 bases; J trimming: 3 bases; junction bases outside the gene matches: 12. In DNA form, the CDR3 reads TGTGCCAGCAACCTTTCCCGGGACAGAGGCTACGAGCAGTACTTC. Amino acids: CASNLSRDRGYEQYF. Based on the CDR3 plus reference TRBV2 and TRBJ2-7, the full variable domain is EPEVTQTPSHQVTQMGQEVILRCVPISNHLYFYWYRQILGQKVEFLVSFYNNEISEKSEIFDDQFSVERPDGSNFTLKIRSTKLEDSAMYFCASNLSRDRGYEQYFGPGTRLTVT.

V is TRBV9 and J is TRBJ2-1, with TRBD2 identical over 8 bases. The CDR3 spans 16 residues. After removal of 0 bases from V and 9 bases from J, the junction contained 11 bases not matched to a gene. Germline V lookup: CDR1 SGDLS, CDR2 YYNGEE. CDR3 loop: CASSVDAGGLILEQFF. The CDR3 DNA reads TGTGCCAGCAGCGTAGATGCGGGGGGATTGATCCTTGAGCAGTTCTTC.

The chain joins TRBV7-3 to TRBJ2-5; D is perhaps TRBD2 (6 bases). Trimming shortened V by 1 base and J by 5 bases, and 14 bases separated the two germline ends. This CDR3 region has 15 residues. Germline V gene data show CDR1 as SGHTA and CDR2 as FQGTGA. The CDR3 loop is CASSLNRGSEETQYF. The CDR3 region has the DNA TGTGCCAGCAGCTTAAATCGGGGGAGCGAGGAGACCCAGTACTTC.

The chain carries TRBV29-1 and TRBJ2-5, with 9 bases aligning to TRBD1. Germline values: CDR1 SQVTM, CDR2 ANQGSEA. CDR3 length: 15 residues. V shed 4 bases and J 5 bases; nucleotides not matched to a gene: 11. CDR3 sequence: CSVGRRGQGEETQYF. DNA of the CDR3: TGCAGCGTTGGACGGCGGGGACAGGGAGAGGAGACCCAGTACTTC.

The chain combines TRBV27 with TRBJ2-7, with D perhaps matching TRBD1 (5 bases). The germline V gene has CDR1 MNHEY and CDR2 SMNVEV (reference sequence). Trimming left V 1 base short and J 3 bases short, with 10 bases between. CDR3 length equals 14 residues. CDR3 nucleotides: TGTGCCAGCAGTTTATTACCCAGGGACTACGAGCAGTACTTC. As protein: CASSLLPRDYEQYF.

CDR3 loop: CASSVGGGGQGEIGNYNEQFF. CDR3 nucleotides: TGTGCCAGCAGCGTAGGGGGGGGAGGACAGGGAGAAATTGGGAACTACAATGAGCAGTTCTTC. The genes are TRBV9 and TRBJ2-1, with a possible D match to TRBD1 (8 bases). Per germline, CDR1 SGDLS and CDR2 YYNGEE. The CDR3 length is 21 residues. V lost 0 bases and J 3 bases, leaving 28 bases between the germline ends.

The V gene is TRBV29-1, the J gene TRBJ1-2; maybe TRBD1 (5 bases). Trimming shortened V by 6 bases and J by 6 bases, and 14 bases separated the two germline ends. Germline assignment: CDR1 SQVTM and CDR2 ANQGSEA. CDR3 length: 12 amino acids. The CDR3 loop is CSVGGGGDGYTF. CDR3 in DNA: TGCAGCGTGGGGGGGGGAGGGGATGGCTACACCTTC.

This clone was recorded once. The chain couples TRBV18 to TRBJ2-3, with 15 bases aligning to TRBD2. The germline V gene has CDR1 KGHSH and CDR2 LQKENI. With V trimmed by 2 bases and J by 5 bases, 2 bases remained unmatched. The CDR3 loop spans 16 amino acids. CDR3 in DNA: TGTGCCAGCTCACCAGGGACTAGCGGGGGGAAAGATACGCAGTATTTT. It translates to CASSPGTSGGKDTQYF.

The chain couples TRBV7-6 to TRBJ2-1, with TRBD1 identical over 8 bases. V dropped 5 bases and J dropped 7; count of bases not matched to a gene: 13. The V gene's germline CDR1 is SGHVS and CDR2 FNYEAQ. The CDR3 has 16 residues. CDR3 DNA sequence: TGTGCCAGCAGCACCCGACAGGGGATTGAAGGGAATGAGCAGTTCTTC. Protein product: CASSTRQGIEGNEQFF.